The clone carrying this T cell receptor beta chain was found once. CDR1 and CDR2 from the germline V gene are LNHDA and SQIVND (reference sequence). This CDR3 comprises 16 residues. The trim removed 3 bases at V and 7 bases at J, leaving 10 bases unmatched. The sample originates from a study of cytomegalovirus exposure and HLA in healthy donors. Study context: About 79% of 398 genotyped donors fell in the Caucasian-associated ancestry cluster.

The PCR used 60 Vbeta and 13 Jbeta primers. Assay used: immunoSEQ multiplex PCR; TCRdb lists only in-frame clones, some missing. Here the sample spans roughly 88,000 clones, over 75% being singletons. The chain has TRBV19 and TRBJ2-2; 8 nucleotides match TRBD1. Sample: PBMCs. This clonotype was obtained from a man younger than 45 in good health and CMV-seropositive. This chain's CDR3 is CASSIGGQVVGGELFF. CDR3 nucleotides: TGTGCCAGTAGTATCGGGGGACAGGTCGTCGGCGGGGAGCTGTTTTTT. Full variable domain (remainder filled in from reference TRBV19 and TRBJ2-2): DGGITQSPKYLFRKEGQNVTLSCEQNLNHDAMYWYRQDPGQGLRLIYYSQIVNDFQKGDIAEGYSVSREKKESFPLTVTSAQKNPTAFYLCASSIGGQVVGGELFFGEGSRLTVL.